The TCR beta chain under discussion was sequenced for a study of response to subunit inactivated influenza vaccine. V dropped 4 bases and J dropped 9 bases, with 15 bases sitting between them. The CDR3 spans 13 residues. CDR1 and CDR2 from the germline V gene are SGHTA and FQGTGA. Overall study findings and caveats: It was suggested by the authors that few new T cells are recruited by each seasonal influenza vaccination.

TCRdb re-analysed the RT-PCR reads in MiXCR, keeping a single row per CDR3 protein. This table has approximately 530,000 distinct CDR3 sequences, around 7.7% appearing once. In regard to this clonotype: The target antigen is unknown.

The receptor was isolated from a man between 50 and 75 years old who received an inactivated influenza vaccine. Sample: PBMCs from blood, taken less than 25 months after vaccination. The chain employs TRBV7-3 and TRBJ1-1; no reliable D call. CDR3 loop: CASSSGGVPKAFF. In nucleotides, the CDR3 is TGTGCCAGCAGCTCGGGTGGGGTTCCGAAAGCTTTCTTT.